This T cell receptor beta chain was recovered during a study of Ad26.COV2.S vaccination and SARS-CoV-2 variants. Whole-study findings and limits: Vaccinees reportedly had broad spike-specific CD8+ and CD4+ T cell responses.

This CDR3 has 15 amino acids. In regard to this clone: No antigen is known for it.

As for treatment: about 20 received Ad26.COV2.S at low or high dose, single or two shots; 5 received placebo; per-sample allocation not given. Material that was analyzed had been drawn on day 63 after the first vaccine or placebo injection. The protocol was immunoSEQ multiplex PCR, while the TCRdb copy is restricted to in-frame clones and leaves out a portion. The sample records 200,000 to 300,000 clones, over 75% being singletons. The TCR sequence derives from a person between 18 and 65 years old who received the Ad26.COV2.S COVID-19 vaccine or a placebo. Source: peripheral blood, taken in a trial of Ad26.COV2.S vaccine versus placebo. The rearrangement uses TRBV21-1 and TRBJ2-7; the D call of TRBD2 is as the table states it, not checked on the DNA. TRBV21-1 is a pseudogene segment. CDR3 sequence reads: CASSKRGGRSHEQYF. DNA for the CDR3: TGTGCCAGCAGCAAACGTGGCGGGAGGTCCCACGAGCAGTACTTC.